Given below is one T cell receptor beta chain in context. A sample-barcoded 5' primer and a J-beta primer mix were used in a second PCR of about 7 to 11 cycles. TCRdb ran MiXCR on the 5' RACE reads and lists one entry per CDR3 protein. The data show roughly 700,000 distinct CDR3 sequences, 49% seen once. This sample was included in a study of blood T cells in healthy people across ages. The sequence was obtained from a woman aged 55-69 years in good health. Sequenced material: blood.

CDR3 sequence reads: CASSLVSWGQEQYF. In DNA form, the CDR3 reads TGTGCCAGCAGCTTAGTGTCCTGGGGGCAAGAGCAGTACTTC. V and J are TRBV7-2 and TRBJ2-7, with D tentatively TRBD1 (6 bases). This CDR3 spans 14 amino acids. The V and J ends lost 1 base and 7 bases respectively, with 14 bases between them. The V gene's germline CDR1 is SGHTA and CDR2 FQGNSA. Looking up the rest from reference TRBV7-2 and TRBJ2-7 gives the full variable domain: GAGVSQSPSNKVTEKGKDVELRCDPISGHTALYWYRQSLGQGLEFLIYFQGNSAPDKSGLPSDRFSAERTGGSVSTLTIQRTQQEDSAVYLCASSLVSWGQEQYFGPGTRLTVT.